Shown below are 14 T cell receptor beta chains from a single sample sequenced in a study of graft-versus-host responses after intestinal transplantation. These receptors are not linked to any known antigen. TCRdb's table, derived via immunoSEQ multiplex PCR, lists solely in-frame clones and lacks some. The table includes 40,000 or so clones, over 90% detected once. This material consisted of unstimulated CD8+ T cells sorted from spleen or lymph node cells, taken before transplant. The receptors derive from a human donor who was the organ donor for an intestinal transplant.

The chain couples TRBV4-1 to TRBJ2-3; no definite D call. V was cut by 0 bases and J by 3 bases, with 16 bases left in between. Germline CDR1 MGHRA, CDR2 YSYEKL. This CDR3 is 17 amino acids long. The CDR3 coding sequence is TGCGCCAGCAGCCAAGATTTTCCCACGGGTAGGACAGATACGCAGTATTTT. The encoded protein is CASSQDFPTGRTDTQYF.

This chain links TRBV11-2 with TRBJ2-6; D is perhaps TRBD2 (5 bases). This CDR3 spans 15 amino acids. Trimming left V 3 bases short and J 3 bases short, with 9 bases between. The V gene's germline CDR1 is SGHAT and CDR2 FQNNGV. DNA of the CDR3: TGTGCCAGCAGCTTTCGAGGGAATGGGGCCAACGTCCTGACTTTC. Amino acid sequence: CASSFRGNGANVLTF.

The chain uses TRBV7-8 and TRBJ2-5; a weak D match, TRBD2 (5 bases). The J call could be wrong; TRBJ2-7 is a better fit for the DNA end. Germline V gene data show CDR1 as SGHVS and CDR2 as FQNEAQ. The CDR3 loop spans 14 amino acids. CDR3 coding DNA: TGTGCCAGCAGCTTAGCTACGGGATACTACGAGCAGTACTTC. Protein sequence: CASSLATGYYEQYF.

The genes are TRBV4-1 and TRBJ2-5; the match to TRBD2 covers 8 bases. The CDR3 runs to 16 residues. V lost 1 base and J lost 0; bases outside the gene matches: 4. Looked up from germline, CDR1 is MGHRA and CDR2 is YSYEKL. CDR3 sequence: CASSQGVTSDQETQYF. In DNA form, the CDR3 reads TGCGCCAGCAGCCAAGGAGTGACTAGCGACCAAGAGACCCAGTACTTC.

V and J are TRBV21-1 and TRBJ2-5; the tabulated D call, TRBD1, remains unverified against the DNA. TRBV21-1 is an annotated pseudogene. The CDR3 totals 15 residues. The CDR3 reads CASSNSDRGGETQYF. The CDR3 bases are TGTGCCAGCAGCAACTCAGACAGGGGCGGTGAGACCCAGTACTTC.

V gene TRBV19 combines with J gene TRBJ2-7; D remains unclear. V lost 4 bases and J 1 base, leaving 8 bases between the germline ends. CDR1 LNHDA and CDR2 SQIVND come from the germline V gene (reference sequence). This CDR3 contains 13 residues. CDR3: CASSTRESYEQYF. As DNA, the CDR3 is TGTGCCAGTAGTACCCGTGAGTCCTACGAGCAGTACTTC.

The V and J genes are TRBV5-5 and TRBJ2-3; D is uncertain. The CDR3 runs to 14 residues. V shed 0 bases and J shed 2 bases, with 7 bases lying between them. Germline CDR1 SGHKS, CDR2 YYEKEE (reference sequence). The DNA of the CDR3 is TGTGCCAGCAGCTTGGTCGTTCCCACAGATACGCAGTATTTT. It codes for CASSLVVPTDTQYF.

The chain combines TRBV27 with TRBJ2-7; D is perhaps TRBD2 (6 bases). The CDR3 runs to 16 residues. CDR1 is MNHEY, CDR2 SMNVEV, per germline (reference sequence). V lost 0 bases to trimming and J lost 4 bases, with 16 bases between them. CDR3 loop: CASSLSIGRPPYEQYF. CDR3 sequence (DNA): TGTGCCAGCAGTTTATCGATCGGGAGACCCCCTTACGAGCAGTACTTC.

CDR3 sequence: CASSYPGGSYEQYF. CDR3 bases: TGTGCCAGCAGCTACCCAGGGGGGTCCTACGAGCAGTACTTC. The chain carries TRBV7-2 and TRBJ2-7, with D possibly matching TRBD1 (7 bases). The CDR3 spans 14 residues. V was cut by 4 bases and J by 1 base, with 11 bases left in between. Germline assignment: CDR1 SGHTA and CDR2 FQGNSA. Full variable domain (missing parts from reference TRBV7-2 and TRBJ2-7): GAGVSQSPSNKVTEKGKDVELRCDPISGHTALYWYRQSLGQGLEFLIYFQGNSAPDKSGLPSDRFSAERTGGSVSTLTIQRTQQEDSAVYLCASSYPGGSYEQYFGPGTRLTVT.

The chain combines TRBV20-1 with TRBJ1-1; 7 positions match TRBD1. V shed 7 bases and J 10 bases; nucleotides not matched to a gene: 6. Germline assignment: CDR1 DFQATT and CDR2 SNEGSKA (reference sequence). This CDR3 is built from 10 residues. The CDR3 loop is CSEQGTAAFF. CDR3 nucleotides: TGCAGTGAACAGGGGACCGCAGCTTTCTTT.

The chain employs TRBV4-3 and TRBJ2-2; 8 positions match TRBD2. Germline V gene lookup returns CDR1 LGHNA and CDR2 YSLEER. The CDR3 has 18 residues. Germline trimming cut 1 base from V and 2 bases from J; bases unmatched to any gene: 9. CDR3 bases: TGCGCCAGCAGCCAAGGGATTAGCGGGACTTATAACACCGGGGAGCTGTTTTTT. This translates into CASSQGISGTYNTGELFF.

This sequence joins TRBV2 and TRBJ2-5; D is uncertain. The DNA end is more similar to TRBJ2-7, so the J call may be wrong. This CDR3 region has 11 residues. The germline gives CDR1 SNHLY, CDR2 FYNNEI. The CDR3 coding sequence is TGTGCCAGCATTAACCCCTACGAGCAGTACTTC. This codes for CASINPYEQYF.

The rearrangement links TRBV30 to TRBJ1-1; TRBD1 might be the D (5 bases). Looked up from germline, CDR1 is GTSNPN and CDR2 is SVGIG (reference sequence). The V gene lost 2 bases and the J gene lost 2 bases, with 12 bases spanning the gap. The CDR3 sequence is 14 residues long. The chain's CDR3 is CAWSLGGGNTEAFF. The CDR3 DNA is TGTGCCTGGAGTCTTGGTGGGGGAAACACTGAAGCTTTCTTT.

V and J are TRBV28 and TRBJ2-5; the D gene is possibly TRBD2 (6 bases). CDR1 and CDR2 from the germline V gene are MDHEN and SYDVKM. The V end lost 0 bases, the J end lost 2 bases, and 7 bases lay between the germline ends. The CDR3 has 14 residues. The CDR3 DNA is TGTGCCAGCAGTTTATGGGCGGGACAAGAGACCCAGTACTTC. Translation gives CASSLWAGQETQYF.